This T cell receptor beta chain was documented in a study of CD8+CD57+ T cells in acquired aplastic anemia. Background on the study: Each DNA sample taken from sorted CD4+ and CD8+ cells came to about 3.4 ug on average.

It was patients with CD8+CD57+ cell expansion by flow cytometry who were chosen for sequencing. Everyone among the patients had severe acquired aplastic anemia. Study conclusions and caveats: For CD8+ Simpson's diversity, patients and controls showed no significant difference. Sharing between patients and controls was observed for twenty-nine CD8+ CDR3 sequences.

Worth noting for this clonotype: Its antigen is not identified.

Researchers used genomic DNA as the template to profile TCR beta VDJ and CDR3. TCRdb re-called the reads with MiXCR, one entry per CDR3 protein. The sample has 150,000 to 200,000 distinct CDR3 sequences, 48% seen once. Input material: sorted CD4+, CD8+, or CD8+CD57+ T cells (not recorded which) from PBMCs. This receptor was taken from a human donor with aplastic anemia.

The CDR3 spells CSGLYEQYF. CDR3 sequence (DNA): TGCTCAGGGCTGTACGAGCAGTACTTC. The V gene is TRBV5-1, the J gene TRBJ2-7, with D tentatively TRBD1 (5 bases). Per germline, CDR1 SGHRS and CDR2 YFSETQ. The CDR3 has 9 residues.